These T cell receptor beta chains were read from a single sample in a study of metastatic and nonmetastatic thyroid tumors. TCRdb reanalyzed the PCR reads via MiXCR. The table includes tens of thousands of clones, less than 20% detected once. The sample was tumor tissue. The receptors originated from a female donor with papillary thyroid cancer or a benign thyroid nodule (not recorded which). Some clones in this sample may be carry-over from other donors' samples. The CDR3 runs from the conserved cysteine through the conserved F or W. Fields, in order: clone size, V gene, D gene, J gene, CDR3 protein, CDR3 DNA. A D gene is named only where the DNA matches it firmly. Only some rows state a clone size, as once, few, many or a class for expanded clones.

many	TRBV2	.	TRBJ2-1	CASSRGHGDNEQFF	TGTGCCAGCAGTCGCGGACACGGGGACAATGAGCAGTTCTTC
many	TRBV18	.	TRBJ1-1	CASSPQGDTEAFF	TGTGCCAGCTCACCACAGGGTGACACTGAAGCTTTCTTT
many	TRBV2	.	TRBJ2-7	CASSDSYPKGGYYEQYF	TGTGCCAGCAGTGATAGCTACCCAAAGGGTGGTTACTACGAGCAGTACTTC
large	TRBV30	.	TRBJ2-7	CAWLNRASYEQYF	TGTGCCTGGCTAAACAGGGCGAGCTACGAGCAGTACTTC
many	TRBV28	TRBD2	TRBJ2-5	CASSWLADKILVEQETQYF	TGTGCCAGCAGTTGGCTAGCGGATAAAATTCTCGTCGAACAAGAGACCCAGTACTTC
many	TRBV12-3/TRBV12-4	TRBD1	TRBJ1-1	CASSANRGGGGTEAFF	TGTGCCAGCAGTGCCAACAGGGGGGGAGGCGGGACTGAAGCTTTCTTT
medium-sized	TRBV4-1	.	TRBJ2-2	CASSQASGELFF	TGCGCCAGCAGCCAAGCGTCCGGGGAGCTGTTTTTT
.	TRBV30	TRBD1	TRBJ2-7	CAWRRPGTGVVYEQYF	TGTGCCTGGAGGCGGCCAGGGACAGGGGTGGTCTACGAGCAGTACTTC
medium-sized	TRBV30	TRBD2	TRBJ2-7	CAWSPRLARRTYEQYF	TGTGCCTGGAGCCCAAGACTAGCCCGGAGAACCTACGAGCAGTACTTC
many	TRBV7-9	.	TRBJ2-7	CASSKGGGTTYEQYF	TGTGCCAGCAGTAAGGGGGGCGGGACTACCTACGAGCAGTACTTC
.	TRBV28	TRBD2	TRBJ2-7	CASSSPPRGLAGVEQYF	TGTGCCAGCAGTTCTCCCCCCCGCGGACTAGCGGGAGTCGAGCAGTACTTC
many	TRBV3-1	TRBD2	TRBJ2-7	CASRPGLAGGGEQYF	TGTGCCAGCAGACCCGGACTAGCGGGAGGGGGAGAGCAGTACTTC
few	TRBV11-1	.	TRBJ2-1	CASSPSWASYNEQFF	TGTGCCAGTAGCCCCAGCTGGGCCTCCTACAATGAGCAGTTCTTC
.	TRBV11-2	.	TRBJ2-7	CASSLGGGSNTYEQYF	TGTGCCAGCAGCTTAGGGGGTGGTAGCAATACCTACGAGCAGTACTTC
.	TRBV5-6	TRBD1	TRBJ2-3	CASSLYGTGDTDTQYF	TGTGCCAGCAGCTTGTACGGGACAGGGGACACAGATACGCAGTATTTT
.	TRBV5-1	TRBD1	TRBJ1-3	CASSPTGGSLGNTIYF	TGCGCCAGCAGCCCTACAGGGGGTAGCCTTGGAAACACCATATATTTT
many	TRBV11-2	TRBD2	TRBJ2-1	CASSLETAGAVLHEQFF	TGTGCCAGCAGCTTAGAAACAGCGGGAGCGGTTTTGCATGAGCAGTTCTTC
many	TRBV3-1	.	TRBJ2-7	CASSQAGTREEQYF	TGTGCCAGCAGCCAAGCGGGTACCAGGGAGGAGCAGTACTTC
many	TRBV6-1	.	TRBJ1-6	CASSWGRPNSPLHF	TGTGCCAGCAGTTGGGGCAGGCCGAATTCACCCCTCCACTTT
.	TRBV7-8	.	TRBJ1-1	CASSPISGSEPFF	TGTGCCAGCAGCCCGATAAGTGGCTCTGAACCTTTCTTT
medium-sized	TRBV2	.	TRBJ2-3	CASSGSGSTDTQYF	TGTGCCAGCAGCGGTAGCGGTAGCACAGATACGCAGTATTTT
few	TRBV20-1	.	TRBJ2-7	CSARDGEGIYEQYF	TGCAGTGCTAGAGATGGGGAAGGGATCTACGAGCAGTACTTC
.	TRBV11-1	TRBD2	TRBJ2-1	CASSRVTSRRGRGEQFF	TGTGCCAGCAGCCGCGTCACATCGAGACGGGGGAGGGGTGAGCAGTTCTTC
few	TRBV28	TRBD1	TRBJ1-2	CASSLTGLRDGYTF	TGTGCCAGCAGTTTGACAGGGCTTCGGGATGGCTACACCTTC
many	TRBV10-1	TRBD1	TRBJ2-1	CASSRQGSYNEQFF	TGCGCCAGCAGCAGACAGGGCTCCTACAATGAGCAGTTCTTC
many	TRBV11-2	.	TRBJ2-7	CASRRREYPYEQYF	TGTGCCAGCAGACGCCGGGAGTACCCCTACGAGCAGTACTTC
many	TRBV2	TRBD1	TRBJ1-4	CASSLTTGTNEKLFF	TGTGCCAGCAGTCTAACGACAGGGACTAATGAAAAACTGTTTTTT
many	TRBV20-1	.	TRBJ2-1	CSALLPPKTHEQFF	TGCAGTGCGCTGCTACCCCCTAAAACCCATGAGCAGTTCTTC
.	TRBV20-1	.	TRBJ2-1	CSARVSVTRSYNEQFF	TGCAGTGCTAGGGTTAGCGTGACACGTTCATACAATGAGCAGTTCTTC
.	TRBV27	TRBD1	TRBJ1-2	CASSYWDRVGGYTF	TGTGCCAGCAGTTACTGGGACAGGGTTGGGGGCTATACCTTC
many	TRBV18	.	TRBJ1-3	CASSHGRAPGNTIYF	TGTGCCAGCTCACATGGTAGAGCACCTGGAAACACCATATATTTT
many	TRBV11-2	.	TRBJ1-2	CASSFLPSLGSSGYTF	TGTGCCAGCAGCTTCCTTCCATCCCTGGGATCGAGCGGCTACACCTTC
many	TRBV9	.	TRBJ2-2	CASSVSDTGELFF	TGCGCCAGCAGCGTAAGTGACACCGGGGAGCTGTTTTTT
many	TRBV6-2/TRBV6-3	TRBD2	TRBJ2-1	CASSLGGSLDNEQFF	TGTGCCAGCAGTTTGGGCGGGAGTCTCGACAATGAGCAGTTCTTC
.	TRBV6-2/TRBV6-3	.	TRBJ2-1	CASSSTSLAPYNEQFF	TGTGCCAGCAGTTCTACCAGTCTCGCCCCCTACAATGAGCAGTTCTTC
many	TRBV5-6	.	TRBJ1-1	CASTVLSGRGRAFF	TGTGCCAGCACCGTGTTATCCGGTCGGGGGCGGGCTTTCTTT
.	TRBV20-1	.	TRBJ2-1	CSARPGVVVNEQFF	TGCAGTGCTAGGCCCGGGGTAGTAGTAAATGAGCAGTTCTTC
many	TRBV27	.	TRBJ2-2	CASSLWVSSLSSGELFF	TGTGCCAGCAGTTTATGGGTTTCTAGTTTGTCTTCCGGGGAGCTGTTTTTT
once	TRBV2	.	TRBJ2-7	CASSEKGSSWRAIHEQYF	TGTGCCAGCAGTGAAAAGGGGTCTAGTTGGAGGGCAATCCACGAGCAGTACTTC
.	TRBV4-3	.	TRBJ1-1	CASSHNRALNTEAFF	TGCGCCAGCAGCCATAACAGGGCTCTGAACACTGAAGCTTTCTTT
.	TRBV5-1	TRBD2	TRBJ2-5	CASSFFIAGGPGETQYF	TGCGCCAGCAGCTTTTTTATAGCGGGAGGGCCGGGTGAGACCCAGTACTTC
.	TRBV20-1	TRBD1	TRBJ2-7	CSADSSRQGIYEQYF	TGCAGTGCCGATTCCTCAAGACAGGGGATCTACGAGCAGTACTTC
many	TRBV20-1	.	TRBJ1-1	CSARARRVNTEAFF	TGCAGTGCTAGAGCCAGGAGGGTGAACACTGAAGCTTTCTTT
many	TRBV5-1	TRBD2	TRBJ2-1	CASSPGTSGLMNEQFF	TGCGCCAGCAGCCCGGGGACTAGCGGTCTTATGAATGAGCAGTTCTTC
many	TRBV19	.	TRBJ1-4	CASSWADRGKLFF	TGTGCCAGTAGTTGGGCCGACAGAGGAAAACTGTTTTTT
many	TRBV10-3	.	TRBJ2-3	CAISGLGWFPTDTQYF	TGTGCCATCAGTGGGCTCGGTTGGTTTCCCACAGATACGCAGTATTTT
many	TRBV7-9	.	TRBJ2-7	CASSPTGGGSAYEQYF	TGTGCCAGCAGCCCAACCGGGGGTGGGTCAGCCTACGAGCAGTACTTC
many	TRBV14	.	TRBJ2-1	CASSRSNEQFF	TGTGCCAGCAGCCGGAGTAATGAGCAGTTCTTC
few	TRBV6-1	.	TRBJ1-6	CASSACPRDSPLHF	TGTGCCAGCAGTGCCTGTCCCCGTGATTCACCCCTCCACTTT
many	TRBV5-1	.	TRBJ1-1	CASSMPLNTEAFF	TGCGCCAGCAGCATGCCTCTTAACACTGAAGCTTTCTTT
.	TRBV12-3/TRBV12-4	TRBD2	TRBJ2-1	CASSFGWGLANNEQFF	TGTGCCAGCAGTTTCGGGTGGGGACTAGCCAACAATGAGCAGTTCTTC
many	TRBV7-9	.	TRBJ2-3	CASRSGLQGPTDTQYF	TGTGCCAGCAGATCGGGGCTCCAAGGGCCCACAGATACGCAGTATTTT
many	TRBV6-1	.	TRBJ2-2	CASRSVRMNTGELFF	TGTGCCAGCAGGTCGGTGAGAATGAACACCGGGGAGCTGTTTTTT